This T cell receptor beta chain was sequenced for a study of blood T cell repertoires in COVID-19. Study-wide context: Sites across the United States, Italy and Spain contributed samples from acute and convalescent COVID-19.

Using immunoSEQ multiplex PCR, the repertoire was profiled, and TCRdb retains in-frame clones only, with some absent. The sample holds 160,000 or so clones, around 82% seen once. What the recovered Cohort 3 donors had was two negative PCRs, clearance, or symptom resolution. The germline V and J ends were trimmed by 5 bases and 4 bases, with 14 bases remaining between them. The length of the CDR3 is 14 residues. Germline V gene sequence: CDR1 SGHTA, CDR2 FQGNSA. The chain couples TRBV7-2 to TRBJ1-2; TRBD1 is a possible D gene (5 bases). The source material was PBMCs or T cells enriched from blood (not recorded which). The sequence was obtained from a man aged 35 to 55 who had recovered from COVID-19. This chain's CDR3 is CASSPFDRSYGYTF. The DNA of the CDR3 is TGTGCCAGCAGCCCGTTCGACAGAAGCTATGGCTACACCTTC.